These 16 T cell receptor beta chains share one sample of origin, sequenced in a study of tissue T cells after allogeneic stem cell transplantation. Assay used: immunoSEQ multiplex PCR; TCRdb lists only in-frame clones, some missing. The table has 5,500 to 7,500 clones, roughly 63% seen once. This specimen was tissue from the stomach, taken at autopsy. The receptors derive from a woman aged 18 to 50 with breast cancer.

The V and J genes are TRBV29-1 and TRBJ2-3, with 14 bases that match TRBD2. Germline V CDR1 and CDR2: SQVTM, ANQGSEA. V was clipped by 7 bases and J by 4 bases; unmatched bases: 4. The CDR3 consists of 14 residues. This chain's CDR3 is CSAGTSGSSDTQYF. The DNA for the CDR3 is TGCAGCGCAGGGACTAGCGGGAGCTCAGATACGCAGTATTTT.

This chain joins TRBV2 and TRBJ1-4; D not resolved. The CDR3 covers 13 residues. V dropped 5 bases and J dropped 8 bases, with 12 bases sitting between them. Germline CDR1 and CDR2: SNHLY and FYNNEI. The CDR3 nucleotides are TGTGCCAGCAGTATCTCTGGATGGGAAAAACTGTTTTTT. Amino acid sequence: CASSISGWEKLFF.

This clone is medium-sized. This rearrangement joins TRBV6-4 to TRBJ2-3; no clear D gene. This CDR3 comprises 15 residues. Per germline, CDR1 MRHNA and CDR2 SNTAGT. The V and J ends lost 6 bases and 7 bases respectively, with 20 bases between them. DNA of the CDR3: TGTGCCAGCAGCCTAGAGGCTACCCCACAGCATACGCAGTATTTT. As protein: CASSLEATPQHTQYF.

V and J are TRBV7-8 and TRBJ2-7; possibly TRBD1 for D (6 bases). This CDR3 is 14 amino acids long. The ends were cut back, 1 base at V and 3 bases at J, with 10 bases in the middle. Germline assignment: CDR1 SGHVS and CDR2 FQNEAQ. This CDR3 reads CASSLVRGNYEQYF. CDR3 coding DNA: TGTGCCAGCAGCTTAGTCAGGGGCAACTACGAGCAGTACTTC.

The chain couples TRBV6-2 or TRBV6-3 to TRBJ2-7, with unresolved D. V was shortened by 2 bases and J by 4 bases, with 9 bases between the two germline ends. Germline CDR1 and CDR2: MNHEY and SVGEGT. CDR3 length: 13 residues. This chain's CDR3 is CASSYVSSYEQYF. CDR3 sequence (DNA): TGTGCCAGCAGTTACGTGTCTAGTTACGAGCAGTACTTC.

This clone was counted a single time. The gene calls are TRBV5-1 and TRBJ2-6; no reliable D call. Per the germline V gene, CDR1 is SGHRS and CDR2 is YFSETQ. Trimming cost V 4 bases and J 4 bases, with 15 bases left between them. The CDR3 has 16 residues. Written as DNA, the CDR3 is TGCGCCAGCAGCCCAGAGATTGGAGCAGGGGCCAACGTCCTGACTTTC. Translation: CASSPEIGAGANVLTF.

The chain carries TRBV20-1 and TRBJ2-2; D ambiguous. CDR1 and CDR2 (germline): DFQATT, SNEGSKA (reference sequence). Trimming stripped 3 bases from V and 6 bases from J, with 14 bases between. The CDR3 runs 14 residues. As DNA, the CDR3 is TGCAGTGCTAGTTGGCGACTGAATCCCGGGGAGCTGTTTTTT. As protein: CSASWRLNPGELFF.

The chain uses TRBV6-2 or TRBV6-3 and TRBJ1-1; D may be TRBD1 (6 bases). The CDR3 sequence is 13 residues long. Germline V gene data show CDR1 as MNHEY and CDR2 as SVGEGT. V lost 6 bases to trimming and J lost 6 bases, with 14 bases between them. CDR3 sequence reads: CASSDNRVAEAFF. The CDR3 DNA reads TGTGCCAGCAGCGATAACAGGGTGGCTGAAGCTTTCTTT.

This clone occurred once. The CDR3 sequence: CASSQTDFYEQYF. DNA for the CDR3: TGTGCCAGCTCACAAACCGACTTCTACGAGCAGTACTTC. The V gene is TRBV18, the J gene TRBJ2-7; D is undetermined. The CDR3 spans 13 residues. Germline values: CDR1 KGHSH, CDR2 LQKENI. Trimming stripped 4 bases from V and 3 bases from J, with 10 bases between.

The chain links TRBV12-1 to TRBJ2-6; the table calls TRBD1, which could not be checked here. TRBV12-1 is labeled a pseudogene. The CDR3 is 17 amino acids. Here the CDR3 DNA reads TGTGCCAGCAGCCCATCGACACCCCGATCTGGGGCCAACGTCCTGACTTTC. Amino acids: CASSPSTPRSGANVLTF.

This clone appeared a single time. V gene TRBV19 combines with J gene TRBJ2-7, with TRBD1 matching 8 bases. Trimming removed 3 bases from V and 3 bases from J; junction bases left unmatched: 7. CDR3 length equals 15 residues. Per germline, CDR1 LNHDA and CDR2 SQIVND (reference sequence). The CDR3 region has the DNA TGTGCCAGTAGTATTGGCGACAGGGGCTACTACGAGCAGTACTTC. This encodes CASSIGDRGYYEQYF.

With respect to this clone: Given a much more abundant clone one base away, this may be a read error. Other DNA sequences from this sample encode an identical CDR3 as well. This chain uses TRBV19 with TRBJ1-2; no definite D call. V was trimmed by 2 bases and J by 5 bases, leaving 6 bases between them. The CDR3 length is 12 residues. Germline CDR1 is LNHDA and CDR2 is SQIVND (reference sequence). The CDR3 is CASSIRSYGYTF. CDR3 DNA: TGTGCCAGTAGTATAAGGTCGTATGGCTACACCTTC.

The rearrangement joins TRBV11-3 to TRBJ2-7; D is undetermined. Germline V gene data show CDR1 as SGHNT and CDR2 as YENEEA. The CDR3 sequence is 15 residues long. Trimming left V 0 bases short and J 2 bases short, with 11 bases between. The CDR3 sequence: CASSLDRWQPYEQYF. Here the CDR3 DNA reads TGTGCCAGCAGCTTAGATCGGTGGCAGCCCTACGAGCAGTACTTC.

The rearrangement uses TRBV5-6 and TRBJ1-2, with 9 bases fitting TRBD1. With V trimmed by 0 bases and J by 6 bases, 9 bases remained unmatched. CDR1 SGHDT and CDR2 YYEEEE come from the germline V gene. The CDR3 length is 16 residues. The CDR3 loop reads CASSLVGTGSRDGYTF. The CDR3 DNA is TGTGCCAGCAGCTTGGTAGGGACAGGGAGTAGGGATGGCTACACCTTC.

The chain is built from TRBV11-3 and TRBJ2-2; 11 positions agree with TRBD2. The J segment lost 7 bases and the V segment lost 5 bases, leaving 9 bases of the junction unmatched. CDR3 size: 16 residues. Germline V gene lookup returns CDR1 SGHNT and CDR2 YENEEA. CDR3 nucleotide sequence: TGTGCCAGCAGCCCCACTAGCGGGGGAATTGGCGGGGAGCTGTTTTTT. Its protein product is CASSPTSGGIGGELFF. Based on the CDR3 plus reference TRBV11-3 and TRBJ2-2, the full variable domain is EAGVVQSPRYKIIEKKQPVAFWCNPISGHNTLYWYLQNLGQGPELLIRYENEEAVDDSQLPKDRFSAERLKGVDSTLKIQPAELGDSAVYLCASSPTSGGIGGELFFGEGSRLTVL.

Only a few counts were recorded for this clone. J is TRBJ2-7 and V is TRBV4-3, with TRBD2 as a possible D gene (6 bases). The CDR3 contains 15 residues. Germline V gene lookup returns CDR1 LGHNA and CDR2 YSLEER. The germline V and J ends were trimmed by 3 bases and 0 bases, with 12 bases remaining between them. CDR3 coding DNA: TGCGCCAGCAGCCACTCAGAGGAGGGCTCCTACGAGCAGTACTTC. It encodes CASSHSEEGSYEQYF.